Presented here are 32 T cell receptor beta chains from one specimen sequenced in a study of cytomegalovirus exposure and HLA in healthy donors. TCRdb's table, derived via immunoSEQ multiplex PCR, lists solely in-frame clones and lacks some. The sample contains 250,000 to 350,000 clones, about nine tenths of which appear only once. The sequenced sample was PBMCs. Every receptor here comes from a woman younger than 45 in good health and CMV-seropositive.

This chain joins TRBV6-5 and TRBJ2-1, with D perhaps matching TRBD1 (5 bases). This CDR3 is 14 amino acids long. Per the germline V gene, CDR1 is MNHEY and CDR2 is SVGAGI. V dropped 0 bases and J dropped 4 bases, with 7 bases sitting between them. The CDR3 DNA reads TGTGCCAGCAGTTACTCGGGGCGATACAATGAGCAGTTCTTC. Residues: CASSYSGRYNEQFF.

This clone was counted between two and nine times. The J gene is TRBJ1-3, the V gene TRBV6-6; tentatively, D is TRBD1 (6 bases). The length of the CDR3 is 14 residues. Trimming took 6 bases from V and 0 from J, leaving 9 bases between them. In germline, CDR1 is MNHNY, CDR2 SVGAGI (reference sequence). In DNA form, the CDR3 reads TGTGCCAGCAGGATGGACAGCTCTGGAAACACCATATATTTT. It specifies CASRMDSSGNTIYF.

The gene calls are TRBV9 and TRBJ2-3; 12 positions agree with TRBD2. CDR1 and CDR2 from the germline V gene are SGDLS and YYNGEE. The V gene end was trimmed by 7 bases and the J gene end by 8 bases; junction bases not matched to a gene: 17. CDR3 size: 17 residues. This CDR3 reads CASSDISSGGAWGTQYF. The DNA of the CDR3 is TGTGCCAGCTCAGACATTTCTAGCGGGGGGGCGTGGGGTACGCAGTATTTT.

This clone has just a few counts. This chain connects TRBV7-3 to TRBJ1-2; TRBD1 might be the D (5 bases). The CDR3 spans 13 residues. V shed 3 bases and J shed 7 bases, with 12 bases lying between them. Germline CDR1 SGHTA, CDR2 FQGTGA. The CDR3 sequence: CASSLGRESGYTF. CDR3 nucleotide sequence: TGTGCCAGCAGCTTGGGCAGGGAGTCTGGCTACACCTTC.

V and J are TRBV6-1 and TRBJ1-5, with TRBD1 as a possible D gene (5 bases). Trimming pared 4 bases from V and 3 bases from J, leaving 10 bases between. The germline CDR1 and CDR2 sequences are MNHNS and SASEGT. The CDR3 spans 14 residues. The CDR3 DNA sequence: TGTGCCAGCAGTGGGGACGGAATCAATCAGCCCCAGCATTTT. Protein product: CASSGDGINQPQHF.

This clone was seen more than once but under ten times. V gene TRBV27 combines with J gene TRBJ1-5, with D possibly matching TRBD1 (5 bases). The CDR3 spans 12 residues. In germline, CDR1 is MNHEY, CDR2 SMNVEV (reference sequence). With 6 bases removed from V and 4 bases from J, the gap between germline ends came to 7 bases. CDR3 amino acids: CASRGRNQPQHF. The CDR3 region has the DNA TGTGCCAGCAGGGGACGGAATCAGCCCCAGCATTTT.

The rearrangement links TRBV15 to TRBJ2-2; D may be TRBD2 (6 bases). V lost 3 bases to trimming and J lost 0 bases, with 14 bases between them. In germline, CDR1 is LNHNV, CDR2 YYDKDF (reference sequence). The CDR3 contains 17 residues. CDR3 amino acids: CATSSSWWRANTGELFF. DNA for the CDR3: TGTGCCACCAGCAGTTCCTGGTGGAGGGCGAACACCGGGGAGCTGTTTTTT.

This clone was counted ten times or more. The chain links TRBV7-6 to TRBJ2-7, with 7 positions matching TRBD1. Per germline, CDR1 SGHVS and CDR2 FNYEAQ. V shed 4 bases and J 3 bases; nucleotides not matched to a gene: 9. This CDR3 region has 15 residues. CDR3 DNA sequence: TGTGCCAGCAGCTCTTTACTCGGGACAGACTACGAGCAGTACTTC. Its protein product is CASSSLLGTDYEQYF. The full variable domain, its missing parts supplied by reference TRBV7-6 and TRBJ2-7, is GAGVSQSPRYKVTKRGQDVALRCDPISGHVSLYWYRQALGQGPEFLTYFNYEAQQDKSGLPNDRFSAERPEGSISTLTIQRTEQRDSAMYRCASSSLLGTDYEQYFGPGTRLTVT.

In nucleotides, the CDR3 is TGTGCCAGCAGCTTAGCGGCGGGAGGGCCGAATACGCAGTATTTT. This sequence encodes CASSLAAGGPNTQYF. The chain joins TRBV7-3 to TRBJ2-3, with 9 bases aligning to TRBD2. The V gene end was trimmed by 2 bases and the J gene end by 7 bases; junction bases not matched to a gene: 7. The germline CDR1 and CDR2 sequences are SGHTA and FQGTGA. The CDR3 runs to 15 residues.

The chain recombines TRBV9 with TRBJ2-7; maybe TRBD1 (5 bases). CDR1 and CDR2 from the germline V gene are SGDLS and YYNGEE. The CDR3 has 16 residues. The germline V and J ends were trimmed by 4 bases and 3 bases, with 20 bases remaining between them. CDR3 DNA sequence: TGTGCCAGCAGCCCGACGGTTTTTGACAGTAGCTACGAGCAGTACTTC. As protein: CASSPTVFDSSYEQYF.

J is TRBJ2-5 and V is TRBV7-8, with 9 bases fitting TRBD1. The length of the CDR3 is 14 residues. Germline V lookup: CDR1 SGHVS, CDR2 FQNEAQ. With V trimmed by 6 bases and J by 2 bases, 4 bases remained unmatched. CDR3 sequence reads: CASSQGTGQETQYF. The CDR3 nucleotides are TGTGCCAGCAGTCAAGGGACAGGGCAAGAGACCCAGTACTTC. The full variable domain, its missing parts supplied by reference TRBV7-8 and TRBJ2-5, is GAGVSQSPRYKVAKRGQDVALRCDPISGHVSLFWYQQALGQGPEFLTYFQNEAQLDKSGLPSDRFFAERPEGSVSTLKIQRTQQEDSAVYLCASSQGTGQETQYFGPGTRLLVL.

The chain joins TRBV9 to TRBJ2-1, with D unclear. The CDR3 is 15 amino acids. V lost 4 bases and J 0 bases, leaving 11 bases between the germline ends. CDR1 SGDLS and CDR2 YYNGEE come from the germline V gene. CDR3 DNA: TGTGCCAGCAGCCAGGAGTGGGGCTCCTACAATGAGCAGTTCTTC. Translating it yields CASSQEWGSYNEQFF.

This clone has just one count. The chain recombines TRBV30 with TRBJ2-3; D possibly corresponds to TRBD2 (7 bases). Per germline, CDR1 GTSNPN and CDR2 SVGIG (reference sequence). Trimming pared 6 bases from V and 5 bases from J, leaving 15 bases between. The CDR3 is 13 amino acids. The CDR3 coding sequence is TGTGCCTGCCTGGGGGGGCCTCTAGATACGCAGTATTTT. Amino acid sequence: CACLGGPLDTQYF.

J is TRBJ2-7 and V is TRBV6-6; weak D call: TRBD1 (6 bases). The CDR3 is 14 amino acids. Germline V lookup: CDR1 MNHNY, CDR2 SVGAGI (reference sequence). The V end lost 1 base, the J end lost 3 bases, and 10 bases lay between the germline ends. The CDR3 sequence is CASSYYGTHYEQYF. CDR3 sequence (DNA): TGTGCCAGCAGTTACTACGGGACACACTACGAGCAGTACTTC.

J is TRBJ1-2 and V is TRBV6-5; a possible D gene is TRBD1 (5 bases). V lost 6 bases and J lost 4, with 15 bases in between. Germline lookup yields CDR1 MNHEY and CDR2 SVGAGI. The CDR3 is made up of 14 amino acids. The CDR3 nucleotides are TGTGCCAGCAGCTCCCAGGGTTTCTTCTATGGCTACACCTTC. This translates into CASSSQGFFYGYTF.

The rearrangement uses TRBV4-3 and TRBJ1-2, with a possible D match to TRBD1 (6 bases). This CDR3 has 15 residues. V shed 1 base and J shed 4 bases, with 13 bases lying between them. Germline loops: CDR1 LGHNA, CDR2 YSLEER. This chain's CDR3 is CASSQAGGAFYGYTF. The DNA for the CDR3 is TGCGCCAGCAGCCAAGCGGGGGGCGCATTCTATGGCTACACCTTC.

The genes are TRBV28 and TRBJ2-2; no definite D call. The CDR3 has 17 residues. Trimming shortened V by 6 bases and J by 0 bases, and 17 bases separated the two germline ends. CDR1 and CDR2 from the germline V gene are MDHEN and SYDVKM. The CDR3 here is CASSRWRRFPNTGELFF. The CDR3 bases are TGTGCCAGCAGCAGGTGGCGGCGGTTTCCGAACACCGGGGAGCTGTTTTTT.

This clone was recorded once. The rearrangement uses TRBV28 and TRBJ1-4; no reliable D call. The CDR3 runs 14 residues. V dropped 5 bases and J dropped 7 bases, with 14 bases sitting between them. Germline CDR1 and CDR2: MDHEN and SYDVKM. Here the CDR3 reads CASSRPPMGEKLFF. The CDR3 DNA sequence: TGTGCCAGCAGTCGACCCCCGATGGGTGAAAAACTGTTTTTT.

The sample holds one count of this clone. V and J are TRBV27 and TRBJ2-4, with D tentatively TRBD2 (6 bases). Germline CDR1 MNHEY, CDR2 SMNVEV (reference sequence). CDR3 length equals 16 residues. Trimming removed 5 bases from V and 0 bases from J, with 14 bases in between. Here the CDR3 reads CASSTRTGLAKNIQYF. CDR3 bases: TGTGCCAGCAGTACCCGGACGGGACTAGCCAAAAACATTCAGTACTTC.

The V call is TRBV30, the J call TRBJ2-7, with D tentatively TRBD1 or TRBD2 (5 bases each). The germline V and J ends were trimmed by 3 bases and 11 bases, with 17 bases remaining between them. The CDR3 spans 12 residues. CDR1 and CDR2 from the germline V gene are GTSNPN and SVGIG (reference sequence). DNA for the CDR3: TGTGCCTGGAGCAGGGACGGCCTACGGGAGTACTTC. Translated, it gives CAWSRDGLREYF. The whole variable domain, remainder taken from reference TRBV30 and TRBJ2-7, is SQTIHQWPATLVQPVGSPLSLECTVEGTSNPNLYWYRQAAGRGLQLLFYSVGIGQISSEVPQNLSASRPQDRQFILSSKKLLLSDSGFYLCAWSRDGLREYFGPGTRLTVT.

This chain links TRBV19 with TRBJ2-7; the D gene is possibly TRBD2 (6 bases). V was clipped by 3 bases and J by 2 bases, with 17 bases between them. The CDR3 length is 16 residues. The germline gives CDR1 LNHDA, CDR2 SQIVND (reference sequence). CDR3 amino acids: CASSIGLIAVPYEQYF. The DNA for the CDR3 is TGTGCCAGTAGTATCGGCCTTATAGCGGTCCCCTACGAGCAGTACTTC. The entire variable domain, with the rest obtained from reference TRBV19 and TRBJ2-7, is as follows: DGGITQSPKYLFRKEGQNVTLSCEQNLNHDAMYWYRQDPGQGLRLIYYSQIVNDFQKGDIAEGYSVSREKKESFPLTVTSAQKNPTAFYLCASSIGLIAVPYEQYFGPGTRLTVT.

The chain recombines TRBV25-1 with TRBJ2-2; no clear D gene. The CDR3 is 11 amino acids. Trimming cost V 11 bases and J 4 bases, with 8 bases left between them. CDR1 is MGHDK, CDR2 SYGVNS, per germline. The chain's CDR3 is CAAASTGELFF. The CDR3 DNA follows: TGTGCCGCGGCCAGCACCGGGGAGCTGTTTTTT.

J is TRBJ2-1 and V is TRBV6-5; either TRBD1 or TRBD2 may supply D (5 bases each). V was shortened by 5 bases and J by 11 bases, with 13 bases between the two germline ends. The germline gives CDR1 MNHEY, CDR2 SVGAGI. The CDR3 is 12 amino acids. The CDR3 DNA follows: TGTGCCAGCAGTACCCAGGGAGTAAAGCAGTTCTTC. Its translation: CASSTQGVKQFF.

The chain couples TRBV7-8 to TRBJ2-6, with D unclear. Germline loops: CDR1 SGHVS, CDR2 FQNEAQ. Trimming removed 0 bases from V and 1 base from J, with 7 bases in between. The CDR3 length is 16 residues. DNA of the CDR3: TGTGCCAGCAGCTTAGCGCAGTGGTCTGGGGCCAACGTCCTGACTTTC. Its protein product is CASSLAQWSGANVLTF.

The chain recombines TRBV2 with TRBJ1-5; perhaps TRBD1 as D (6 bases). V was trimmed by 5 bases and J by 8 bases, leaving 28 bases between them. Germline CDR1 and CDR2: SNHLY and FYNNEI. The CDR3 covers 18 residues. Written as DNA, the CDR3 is TGTGCCAGCAGTTGGGGTGAGGACCGGGGGCCGCGGAGAAAGCCCCAGCATTTT. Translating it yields CASSWGEDRGPRRKPQHF.

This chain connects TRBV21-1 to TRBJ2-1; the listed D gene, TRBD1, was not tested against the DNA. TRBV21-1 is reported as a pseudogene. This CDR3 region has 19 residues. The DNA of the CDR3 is TGTGCCAGCAGCAAGCCGGACAGGGTGAGGGAACAAACCTACAATGAGCAGTTCTTC. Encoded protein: CASSKPDRVREQTYNEQFF.

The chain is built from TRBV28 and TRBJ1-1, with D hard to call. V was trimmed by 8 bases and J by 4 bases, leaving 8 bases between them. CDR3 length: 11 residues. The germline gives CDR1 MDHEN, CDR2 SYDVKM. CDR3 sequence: CASLESTEAFF. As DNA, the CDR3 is TGTGCCAGCCTGGAGAGCACTGAAGCTTTCTTT. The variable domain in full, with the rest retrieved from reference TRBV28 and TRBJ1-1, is DVKVTQSSRYLVKRTGEKVFLECVQDMDHENMFWYRQDPGLGLRLIYFSYDVKMKEKGDIPEGYSVSREKKERFSLILESASTNQTSMYLCASLESTEAFFGQGTRLTVV.

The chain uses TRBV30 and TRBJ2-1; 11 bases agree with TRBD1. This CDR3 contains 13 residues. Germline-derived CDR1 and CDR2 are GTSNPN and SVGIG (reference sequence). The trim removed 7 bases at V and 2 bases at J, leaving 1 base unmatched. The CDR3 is CALGQGAYNEQFF. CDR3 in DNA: TGTGCCTTGGGACAGGGGGCCTACAATGAGCAGTTCTTC.

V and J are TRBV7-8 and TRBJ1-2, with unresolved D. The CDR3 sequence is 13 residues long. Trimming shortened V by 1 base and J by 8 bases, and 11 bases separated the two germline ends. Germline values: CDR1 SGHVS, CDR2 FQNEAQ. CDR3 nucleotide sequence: TGTGCCAGCAGCTTAGAGTCCGGCAGCGGCTACACCTTC. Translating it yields CASSLESGSGYTF.

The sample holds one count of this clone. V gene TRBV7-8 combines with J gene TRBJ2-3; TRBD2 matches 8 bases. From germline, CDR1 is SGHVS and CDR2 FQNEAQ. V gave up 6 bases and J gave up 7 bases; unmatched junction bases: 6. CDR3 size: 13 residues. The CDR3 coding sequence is TGTGCCAGCAGGACGGGAGGGCCCCATACGCAGTATTTT. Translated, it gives CASRTGGPHTQYF.

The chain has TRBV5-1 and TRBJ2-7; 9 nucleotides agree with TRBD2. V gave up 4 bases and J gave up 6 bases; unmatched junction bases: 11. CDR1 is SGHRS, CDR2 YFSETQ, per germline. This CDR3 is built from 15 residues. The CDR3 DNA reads TGCGCCAGCAGCCGCGGGAGGGGAACGGGAGGCGAGCAGTACTTC. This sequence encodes CASSRGRGTGGEQYF.

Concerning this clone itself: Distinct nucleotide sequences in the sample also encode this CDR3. CDR3 loop: CASSAGTSGTYEQYF. The CDR3 DNA reads as TGTGCCAGCAGTGCGGGGACTAGCGGGACCTACGAGCAGTACTTC. The chain recombines TRBV6-1 with TRBJ2-7; 13 bases agree with TRBD2. The CDR3 runs to 15 residues. The trim removed 4 bases at V and 2 bases at J, leaving 2 bases unmatched. Germline V gene sequence: CDR1 MNHNS, CDR2 SASEGT.